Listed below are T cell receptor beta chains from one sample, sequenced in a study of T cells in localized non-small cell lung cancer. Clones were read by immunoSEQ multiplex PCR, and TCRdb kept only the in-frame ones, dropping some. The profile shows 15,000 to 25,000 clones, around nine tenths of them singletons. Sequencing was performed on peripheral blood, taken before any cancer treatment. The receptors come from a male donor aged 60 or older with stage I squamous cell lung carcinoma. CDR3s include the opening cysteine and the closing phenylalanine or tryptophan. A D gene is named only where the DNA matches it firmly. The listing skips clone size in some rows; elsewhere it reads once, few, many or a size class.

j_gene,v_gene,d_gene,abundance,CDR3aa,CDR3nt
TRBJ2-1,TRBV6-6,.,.,CASMGNEQFF,TGTGCCAGCATGGGGAATGAGCAGTTCTTC
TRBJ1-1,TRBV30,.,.,CAWSVPLSLEAFF,TGTGCCTGGAGTGTACCGCTGTCACTCGAAGCTTTCTTT
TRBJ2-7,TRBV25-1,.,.,CASSEPYSPPVSDYEQYF,TGTGCCAGCAGTGAACCCTATAGCCCCCCGGTCTCCGACTACGAGCAGTACTTC
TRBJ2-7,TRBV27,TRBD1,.,CASRGDRGPYEQYF,TGTGCCAGCCGGGGGGACAGGGGCCCCTACGAGCAGTACTTC
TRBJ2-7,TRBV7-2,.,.,CASSPSRVSSDYEQYF,TGTGCCAGCAGCCCAAGTCGTGTTTCTAGCGACTACGAGCAGTACTTC
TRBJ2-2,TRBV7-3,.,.,CASSLGSGLNTGELFF,TGTGCCAGCAGCTTAGGAAGCGGACTAAACACCGGGGAGCTGTTTTTT
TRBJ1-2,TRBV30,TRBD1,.,CAWSRLQGAGGYTF,TGTGCCTGGAGCCGCCTACAGGGGGCGGGTGGCTACACCTTC
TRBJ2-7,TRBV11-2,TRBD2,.,CASSHPGGGSSYEQYF,TGTGCCAGCAGTCACCCCGGGGGGGGGAGCTCCTACGAGCAGTACTTC
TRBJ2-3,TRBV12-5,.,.,CASGLTGGVSDTQYF,TGTGCTAGTGGTTTGACAGGGGGGGTCTCAGATACGCAGTATTTT
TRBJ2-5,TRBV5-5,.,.,CASSVRGVETQYF,TGTGCCAGCAGCGTCCGGGGTGTCGAGACCCAGTACTTC
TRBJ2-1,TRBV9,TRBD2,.,CASSPRSGANNEQFF,TGTGCCAGCAGCCCCAGGAGCGGGGCCAACAATGAGCAGTTCTTC
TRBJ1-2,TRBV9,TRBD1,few,CASSVGQENYGYTF,TGTGCCAGCAGCGTGGGACAGGAGAACTATGGCTACACCTTC
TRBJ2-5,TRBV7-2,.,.,CASRMEGETQYF,TGTGCCAGCAGGATGGAGGGAGAGACCCAGTACTTC
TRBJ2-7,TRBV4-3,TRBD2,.,CASSQAASGGYEQYF,TGCGCCAGCAGCCAAGCTGCTAGCGGGGGCTACGAGCAGTACTTC
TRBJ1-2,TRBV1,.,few,CTSSQELIGGLSYGYTF,TGCACCAGCAGCCAAGAACTGATCGGGGGGCTGTCCTATGGCTACACCTTC
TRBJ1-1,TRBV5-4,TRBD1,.,CASRTLPGQGAAGTEAFF,TGTGCCAGCAGAACGCTCCCGGGACAGGGGGCGGCGGGCACTGAAGCTTTCTTT
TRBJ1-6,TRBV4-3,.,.,CASSSRDGYNSPLHF,TGCGCCAGCAGCTCGCGCGACGGCTATAATTCACCCCTCCACTTT
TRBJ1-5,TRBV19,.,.,CAERGWNQPQHF,TGTGCTGAACGCGGATGGAATCAGCCCCAGCATTTT
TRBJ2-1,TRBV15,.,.,CATSKQVSNEQFF,TGTGCCACCAGCAAACAGGTGAGCAATGAGCAGTTCTTC
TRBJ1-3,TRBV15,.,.,CATSTPLGSSGNTIYF,TGTGCCACCAGCACGCCTTTGGGAAGCTCTGGAAACACCATATATTTT
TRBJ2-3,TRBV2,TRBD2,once,CASSEAWKGKLAGGTTDTQYF,TGTGCCAGCAGTGAAGCGTGGAAGGGAAAACTAGCGGGAGGGACCACAGATACGCAGTATTTT
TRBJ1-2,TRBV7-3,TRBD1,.,CASSQQPGQGTGYTF,TGTGCCAGCAGCCAACAACCGGGACAGGGGACGGGCTACACCTTC
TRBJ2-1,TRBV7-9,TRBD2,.,CASSYLGLAPYNEQFF,TGTGCCAGCAGCTACTTGGGACTAGCTCCTTACAATGAGCAGTTCTTC
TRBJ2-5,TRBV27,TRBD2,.,CASSLLAGGGETQYF,TGTGCCAGCAGTTTACTGGCGGGAGGGGGGGAGACCCAGTACTTC
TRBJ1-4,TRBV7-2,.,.,CATARGGSSEKLFF,TGTGCCACGGCGAGGGGGGGAAGCTCGGAAAAACTGTTTTTT
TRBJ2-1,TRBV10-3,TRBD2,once,CAISESGRANEQFF,TGTGCCATCAGTGAGTCCGGGAGGGCCAATGAGCAGTTCTTC
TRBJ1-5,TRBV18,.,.,CASSLLRTLEQPQHF,TGTGCCAGCTCACTGCTACGGACCCTAGAACAGCCCCAGCATTTT
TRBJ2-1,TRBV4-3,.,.,CASSQDTRVRTYNEQFF,TGCGCCAGCAGCCAAGATACGAGGGTCAGAACGTACAATGAGCAGTTCTTC
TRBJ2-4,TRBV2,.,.,CASSETIIRYF,TGTGCCAGCAGTGAGACGATAATCCGGTACTTC
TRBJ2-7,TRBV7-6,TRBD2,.,CASSFRLAGAEQYF,TGTGCCAGCAGCTTCAGGCTAGCGGGAGCCGAGCAGTACTTC
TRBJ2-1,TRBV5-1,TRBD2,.,CASSRGRQGAGEAFNEQFF,TGCGCCAGCAGCCGTGGGAGGCAAGGAGCGGGAGAGGCCTTCAATGAGCAGTTCTTC
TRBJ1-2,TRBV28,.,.,CASSPGGGFVYDYGYTF,TGTGCCAGCAGTCCCGGCGGGGGTTTTGTTTATGACTATGGCTACACCTTC
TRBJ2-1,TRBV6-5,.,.,CASSYSTGGGHNEQFF,TGTGCCAGCAGTTACTCAACAGGGGGGGGTCACAATGAGCAGTTCTTC
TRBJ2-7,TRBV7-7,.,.,CASSLGAGPTYEQYF,TGTGCCAGCAGCTTAGGGGCGGGACCGACCTACGAGCAGTACTTC
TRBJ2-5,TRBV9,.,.,CASSVGAGQETQYF,TGTGCCAGCAGCGTAGGGGCAGGCCAAGAGACCCAGTACTTC
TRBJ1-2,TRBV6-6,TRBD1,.,CASSYSGTGGHYGYTF,TGTGCCAGCAGTTACTCGGGGACAGGGGGCCACTATGGCTACACCTTC
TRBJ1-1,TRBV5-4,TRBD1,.,CASSPQGADTEAFF,TGTGCCAGCAGCCCACAGGGGGCGGACACTGAAGCTTTCTTT
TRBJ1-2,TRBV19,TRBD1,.,CASTTGVNYGYTF,TGTGCCAGCACTACAGGGGTGAACTATGGCTACACCTTC
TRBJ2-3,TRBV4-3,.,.,CASSQDGRDTQYF,TGCGCCAGCAGCCAAGATGGCCGTGATACGCAGTATTTT
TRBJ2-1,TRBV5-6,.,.,CASRESGFYNEQFF,TGTGCCAGCAGGGAGTCAGGATTTTACAATGAGCAGTTCTTC
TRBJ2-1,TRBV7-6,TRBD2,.,CASSELAGGPHEQFF,TGTGCCAGCAGTGAACTAGCGGGAGGGCCCCATGAGCAGTTCTTC
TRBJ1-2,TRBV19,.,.,CASSADRPANYGYTF,TGTGCCAGTAGTGCCGACAGGCCCGCTAACTATGGCTACACCTTC
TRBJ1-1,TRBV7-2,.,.,CASSLDLPGGQDFF,TGTGCCAGCAGCTTAGACTTGCCTGGGGGGCAGGATTTCTTT
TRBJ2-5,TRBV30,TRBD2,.,CAWSVGGRQTQYF,TGTGCCTGGAGTGTTGGCGGGAGACAGACCCAGTACTTC
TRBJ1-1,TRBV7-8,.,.,CASSFPGAEAFF,TGTGCCAGCAGCTTCCCTGGGGCTGAAGCTTTCTTT
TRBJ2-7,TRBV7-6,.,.,CASSPNSGPWQEQYF,TGTGCCAGCAGCCCAAACTCCGGACCGTGGCAGGAGCAGTACTTC
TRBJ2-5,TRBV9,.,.,CASSLPGQETQYF,TGTGCCAGCAGCCTTCCGGGGCAAGAGACCCAGTACTTC
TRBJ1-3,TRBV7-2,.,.,CASSPQVRNTIYF,TGTGCCAGCAGCCCCCAGGTCCGAAACACCATATATTTT
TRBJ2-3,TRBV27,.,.,CASSLYPATDTQYF,TGTGCCAGCAGTTTATACCCAGCCACAGATACGCAGTATTTT
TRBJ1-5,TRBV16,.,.,CASSQSGGDQPQHF,TGTGCCAGCAGCCAATCAGGGGGTGATCAGCCCCAGCATTTT
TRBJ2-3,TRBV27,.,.,CASSVYSGPYGGRGSTDTQYF,TGTGCCAGCAGTGTCTATTCAGGGCCCTACGGCGGTCGAGGGAGCACAGATACGCAGTATTTT
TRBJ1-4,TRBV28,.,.,CASSFGREPTNEKLFF,TGTGCCAGCAGTTTCGGGAGGGAGCCAACTAATGAAAAACTGTTTTTT
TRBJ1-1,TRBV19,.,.,CASKIEDEAFF,TGTGCCAGTAAAATAGAGGATGAAGCTTTCTTT
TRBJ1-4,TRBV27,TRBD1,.,CASSLGQGGEKLFF,TGTGCCAGCAGTTTAGGACAGGGAGGAGAAAAACTGTTTTTT
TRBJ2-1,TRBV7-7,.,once,CASSPEEWGHEQFF,TGTGCCAGCAGCCCCGAGGAATGGGGACATGAGCAGTTCTTC
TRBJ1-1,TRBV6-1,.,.,CASSAEVGNTEAFF,TGTGCCAGCAGTGCTGAGGTGGGTAACACTGAAGCTTTCTTT
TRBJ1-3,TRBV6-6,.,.,CASNLKGGGTGNTIYF,TGTGCCAGCAACCTCAAGGGAGGAGGGACTGGAAACACCATATATTTT
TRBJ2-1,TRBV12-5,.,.,CASAATGLRNEQFF,TGTGCTAGTGCGGCGACGGGTCTTAGAAATGAGCAGTTCTTC
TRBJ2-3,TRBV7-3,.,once,CASSPEGFTDTQYF,TGTGCCAGCAGCCCAGAGGGTTTCACAGATACGCAGTATTTT